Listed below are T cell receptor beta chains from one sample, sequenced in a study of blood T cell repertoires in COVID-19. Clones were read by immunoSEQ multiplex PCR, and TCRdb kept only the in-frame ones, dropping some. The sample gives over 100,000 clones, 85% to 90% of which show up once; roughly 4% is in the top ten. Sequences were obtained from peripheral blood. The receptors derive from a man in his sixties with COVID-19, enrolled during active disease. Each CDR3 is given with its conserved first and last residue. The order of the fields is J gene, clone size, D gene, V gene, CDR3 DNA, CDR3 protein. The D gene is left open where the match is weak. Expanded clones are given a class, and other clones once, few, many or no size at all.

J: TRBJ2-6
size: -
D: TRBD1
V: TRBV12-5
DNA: TGTGCTAGTGGTTTCCCTGGGACAGGGAGCTCTGGGGCCAACGTCCTGACTTTC
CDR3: CASGFPGTGSSGANVLTF

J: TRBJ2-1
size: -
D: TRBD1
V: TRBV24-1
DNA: TGTGCCACCAGTGAGTCCGGGACAGGGATCAATGAGCAGTTCTTC
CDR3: CATSESGTGINEQFF

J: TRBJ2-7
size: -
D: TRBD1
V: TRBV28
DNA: TGTGCCAGCAGGCCACCGGGACAGGGGGCGGGCGAGCAGTACTTC
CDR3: CASRPPGQGAGEQYF

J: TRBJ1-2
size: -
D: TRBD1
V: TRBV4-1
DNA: TGCGCCAGCAGCCCGGACAGGGTGGGAGGCTACACCTTC
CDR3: CASSPDRVGGYTF

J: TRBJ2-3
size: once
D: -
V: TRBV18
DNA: TGTGCCAGCTCACCAAGACTGACCCGGGGTAGGGGCACAGATACGCAGTATTTT
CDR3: CASSPRLTRGRGTDTQYF

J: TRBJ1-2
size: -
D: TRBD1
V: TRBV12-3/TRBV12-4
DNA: TGTGCCAGCAGTTTAGGGACAGGGGACCGCAACACCTTC
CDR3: CASSLGTGDRNTF

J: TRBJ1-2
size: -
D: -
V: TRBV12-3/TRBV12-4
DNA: TGTGCCAGCAGTTTATTACAGGGCTATGGCTACACCTTC
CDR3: CASSLLQGYGYTF

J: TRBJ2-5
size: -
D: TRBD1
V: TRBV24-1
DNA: TGTGCCACCAGCCTGGGACAGGGGGCGAAGGAGACCCAGTACTTC
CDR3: CATSLGQGAKETQYF

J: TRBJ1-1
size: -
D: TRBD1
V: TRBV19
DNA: TGTGCCAGTAGTGAGATAACCCAGGGGGGTGGAACTGAAGCTTTCTTT
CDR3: CASSEITQGGGTEAFF

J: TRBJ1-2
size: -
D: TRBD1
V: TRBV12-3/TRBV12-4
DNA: TGTGCCAGCAGTAGACAGGGAAGCTATGGCTACACCTTC
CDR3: CASSRQGSYGYTF

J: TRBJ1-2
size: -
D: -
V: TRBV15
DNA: TGTGCCACCAGCCCCAGCGGCGGGGGTCGGGGAGGCTACACCTTC
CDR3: CATSPSGGGRGGYTF